The 19 T cell receptor beta chains below were found in one sample sequenced in a study of blood T cells in healthy people across ages. PCR was performed a second time for about 6 to 11 cycles using a sample-barcoded 5' primer and a J-beta primer mix. From the 5' RACE reads, TCRdb called clonotypes with MiXCR, one entry per CDR3 protein. The sample includes approximately 800,000 distinct CDR3 sequences, roughly 24% of them seen just once. These data are also associated with another study on T cells of mothers and their children.

The sequenced sample was blood. The receptor source for this set is a boy aged 5-17 years in good health.

The sample holds a few counts of this clonotype. The chain combines TRBV9 with TRBJ1-6, with 9 bases lining up with TRBD1. The trim removed 1 base at V and 7 bases at J, leaving 3 bases unmatched. Germline V gene data show CDR1 as SGDLS and CDR2 as YYNGEE. This CDR3 is 15 amino acids long. In DNA, the CDR3 is TGTGCCAGCAGCGTAATGGGGACAGGGAATTCACCCCTCCACTTT. Protein product: CASSVMGTGNSPLHF.

The rearrangement uses TRBV2 and TRBJ1-2; the D gene is possibly TRBD1 (6 bases). V was trimmed by 6 bases and J by 0 bases, leaving 11 bases between them. The CDR3 runs to 14 residues. Germline V gene data show CDR1 as SNHLY and CDR2 as FYNNEI. CDR3 loop: CASSIGGPNYGYTF. In nucleotides, the CDR3 is TGTGCCAGCAGCATCGGGGGGCCTAACTATGGCTACACCTTC.

The CDR3 region has the DNA TGTGCCAGCAGCTTTGCGGCCCTGGGCCTTAACACTGAAGCTTTCTTT. Amino acid sequence: CASSFAALGLNTEAFF. V and J are TRBV5-6 and TRBJ1-1; no clear D gene. Germline values: CDR1 SGHDT, CDR2 YYEEEE. Deletions cut 2 bases from V and 2 bases from J, with 16 bases between. The CDR3 is 16 amino acids.

This clonotype was seen ten or more times. The rearrangement links TRBV3-1 to TRBJ2-7; no definite D call. This CDR3 is built from 14 residues. V shed 3 bases and J shed 3 bases, with 12 bases lying between them. Germline values: CDR1 LGHDT, CDR2 YNNKEL (reference sequence). The CDR3 sequence is CASSQQGGHYEQYF. The CDR3 bases are TGTGCCAGCAGCCAGCAAGGCGGCCACTACGAGCAGTACTTC.

The chain joins TRBV9 to TRBJ2-7; D remains unclear. Germline V gene lookup returns CDR1 SGDLS and CDR2 YYNGEE. The CDR3 has 15 residues. Trimming left V 0 bases short and J 3 bases short, with 13 bases between. As DNA, the CDR3 is TGTGCCAGCAGCGTAGGGGGATATGTGGACTACGAGCAGTACTTC. Translating gives CASSVGGYVDYEQYF.

Here the CDR3 reads CASSLNLAGFSYNEQFF. The CDR3 DNA is TGTGCCAGCAGCTTAAATCTAGCGGGGTTCTCCTACAATGAGCAGTTCTTC. The J gene is TRBJ2-1, the V gene TRBV5-4; 9 bases are shared with TRBD2. Per the germline V gene, CDR1 is SGHNT and CDR2 is YYREEE (reference sequence). The V gene end was trimmed by 2 bases and the J gene end by 0 bases; junction bases not matched to a gene: 6. The CDR3 has 17 amino acids. Full variable domain (outside the CDR3, taken from reference TRBV5-4 and TRBJ2-1): ETGVTQSPTHLIKTRGQQVTLRCSSQSGHNTVSWYQQALGQGPQFIFQYYREEENGRGNFPPRFSGLQFPNYSSELNVNALELDDSALYLCASSLNLAGFSYNEQFFGPGTRLTVL.

This clonotype was counted a few times. J is TRBJ2-5 and V is TRBV7-6; 8 nucleotides agree with TRBD1. With the DNA end fitting TRBJ2-1 better, the J assignment may be wrong. Germline CDR1 is SGHVS and CDR2 is FNYEAQ. This CDR3 contains 14 residues. The chain's CDR3 is CASSPSNTGGRQFF. CDR3 coding DNA: TGTGCCAGCAGCCCGAGCAATACAGGGGGTAGACAGTTCTTC.

This clonotype came up many times. V gene TRBV29-1 combines with J gene TRBJ2-5; 12 nucleotides line up with TRBD2. CDR1 and CDR2 (germline): SQVTM, ANQGSEA. The CDR3 is 14 amino acids. V was clipped by 6 bases and J by 5 bases; unmatched bases: 7. DNA of the CDR3: TGCAGCGTAATTGGACTAGCGGGGCTGGAGACCCAGTACTTC. It is translated as CSVIGLAGLETQYF. Full variable domain (rest looked up from reference TRBV29-1 and TRBJ2-5): SAVISQKPSRDICQRGTSLTIQCQVDSQVTMMFWYRQQPGQSLTLIATANQGSEATYESGFVIDKFPISRPNLTFSTLTVSNMSPEDSSIYLCSVIGLAGLETQYFGPGTRLLVL.

The V and J genes are TRBV12-3 or TRBV12-4 and TRBJ2-2; possible D gene TRBD2, 5 bases. The CDR3 spans 15 residues. Trimming pared 3 bases from V and 2 bases from J, leaving 10 bases between. The CDR3: CASSFRGINTGELFF. Written as DNA, the CDR3 is TGTGCCAGCAGTTTCCGGGGAATCAACACCGGGGAGCTGTTTTTT.

The sample holds many counts of this clonotype. The J gene is TRBJ2-1, the V gene TRBV5-5; TRBD2 aligns across 8 bases. The CDR3 has 16 amino acids. The V gene end was trimmed by 0 bases and the J gene end by 10 bases; junction bases not matched to a gene: 12. Germline V gene data show CDR1 as SGHKS and CDR2 as YYEKEE (reference sequence). The CDR3 coding sequence is TGTGCCAGCAGCTTGGAGGAGCGGACTAGCCTTAGGGAGCAGTTCTTC. Its protein product is CASSLEERTSLREQFF.

This chain joins TRBV6-6 and TRBJ2-5, with TRBD2 matching over 9 bases. With V trimmed by 3 bases and J by 0 bases, 5 bases remained unmatched. The CDR3 extends over 16 amino acids. Germline lookup yields CDR1 MNHNY and CDR2 SVGAGI (reference sequence). The CDR3 region is CASSYSGGLYQETQYF. As DNA, the CDR3 is TGTGCCAGCAGTTATAGCGGGGGCCTGTACCAAGAGACCCAGTACTTC.

This clonotype has a handful of counts. The V call is TRBV5-5, the J call TRBJ2-2; the D call may be TRBD1 or TRBD2 (5 bases each). Germline V gene lookup returns CDR1 SGHKS and CDR2 YYEKEE (reference sequence). There are 13 residues in the CDR3. V lost 2 bases, J lost 6 bases, and 8 bases lay in between. The CDR3 here is CASSLSGPGELFF. CDR3 in DNA: TGTGCCAGCAGCTTATCGGGGCCCGGGGAGCTGTTTTTT.

This clonotype was counted only a few times. This chain uses TRBV18 with TRBJ1-1; D unclear. The germline V gene has CDR1 KGHSH and CDR2 LQKENI. The CDR3 consists of 13 residues. V lost 2 bases to trimming and J lost 1 base, with 5 bases between them. The CDR3 region is CASSPSENTEAFF. CDR3 nucleotides: TGTGCCAGCTCACCATCTGAGAACACTGAAGCTTTCTTT.

V is TRBV11-2 and J is TRBJ1-5; TRBD1 agrees at 8 bases. Trimming removed 4 bases from V and 0 bases from J; junction bases left unmatched: 5. CDR3 size: 16 residues. Germline V CDR1 and CDR2: SGHAT, FQNNGV. CDR3 residues: CASSSLTGDSNQPQHF. As DNA, the CDR3 is TGTGCCAGCAGCTCCTTGACAGGGGATAGCAATCAGCCCCAGCATTTT.

The gene calls are TRBV7-2 and TRBJ2-5; the match to TRBD2 covers 8 bases. The J call is in doubt because the DNA end fits TRBJ2-7 better. The germline gives CDR1 SGHTA, CDR2 FQGNSA. This CDR3 is built from 14 residues. The CDR3 here is CASSLGGGFYEQYF. The CDR3 nucleotides read TGTGCCAGCAGCTTAGGCGGGGGGTTCTACGAGCAGTACTTC.

The rearrangement joins TRBV6-5 to TRBJ2-7; D ambiguous. Germline V gene data show CDR1 as MNHEY and CDR2 as SVGAGI. The CDR3 is 13 residues long. V lost 6 bases and J lost 1, with 10 bases in between. For the CDR3, the DNA is TGTGCCAGCAGGGTACGAGCGTCCTACGAGCAGTACTTC. Translating gives CASRVRASYEQYF.

This chain links TRBV11-2 with TRBJ1-3; TRBD1 matches 9 bases. The CDR3 has 17 residues. Germline loops: CDR1 SGHAT, CDR2 FQNNGV. Trimming took 5 bases from V and 9 from J; bases not matched to a gene: 17. For the CDR3, the DNA is TGTGCCAGCAGCCGCTCCCGGGACAGGGTTCGGTCTGGCACCATATATTTT. Translated, it gives CASSRSRDRVRSGTIYF. The complete variable domain, with remaining parts taken from reference TRBV11-2 and TRBJ1-3, reads EAGVAQSPRYKIIEKRQSVAFWCNPISGHATLYWYQQILGQGPKLLIQFQNNGVVDDSQLPKDRFSAERLKGVDSTLKIQPAKLEDSAVYLCASSRSRDRVRSGTIYFGEGSWLTVV.

This clonotype was recorded once. This chain links TRBV6-4 with TRBJ2-5; tentative D call: TRBD2 (5 bases). Deletions cut 3 bases from V and 5 bases from J, with 10 bases between. Germline assignment: CDR1 MRHNA and CDR2 SNTAGT. The CDR3 has 13 residues. In DNA, the CDR3 is TGTGCCAGCAGTGAGGAGGTACCGGAGACCCAGTACTTC. Translating gives CASSEEVPETQYF.

The chain employs TRBV20-1 and TRBJ2-5, with 11 bases matching TRBD2. With the DNA end fitting TRBJ2-1 better, the J assignment may be wrong. This CDR3 is built from 15 residues. CDR1 and CDR2 (germline): DFQATT, SNEGSKA (reference sequence). CDR3 DNA sequence: TGCAGTGCTAGAGATTTAGCGGGGGGGTGGAATGAGCAGTTCTTC. Translated, it gives CSARDLAGGWNEQFF.